This T cell receptor beta chain was sequenced in a study of T cell clonotyping in hematopoietic cell transplantation. General study points: Pathologically expanded recipient clonotypes increased progressively from day 30 to day 180 as diversity fell. Broader posttransplant TCR repertoire diversity was predicted by graft donor and pretransplant recipient Inverse Simpson Index values.

With 5 bases clipped from V and 3 bases from J, the junction kept 7 bases outside the gene matches. Per germline, CDR1 SGHAT and CDR2 FQNNGV. This CDR3 contains 15 residues. Sequencing was performed with immunoSEQ multiplex PCR; in TCRdb, only in-frame clones are kept and a portion is missing. The sample has around 24,000 clones, approximately 80% seen once. In the case of this clone: What it binds is unknown.

Time point specified: recipient sample about 28 days before transplant, after cytoreduction. The TCR originated in a woman aged 60-75 years with acute myeloid leukemia. Some clones in this sample may be carry-over from other donors' samples. J is TRBJ2-7 and V is TRBV11-2; 10 bases line up with TRBD1. Material: peripheral blood mononuclear cells, obtained before stem cell transplant. This CDR3 is CASSPDRGVGYEQYF. CDR3 nucleotide sequence: TGTGCCAGCAGCCCGGACAGGGGGGTGGGCTACGAGCAGTACTTC.